These T cell receptor beta chains were read from a single sample in a study of sequential checkpoint blockade in melanoma. Data came from immunoSEQ multiplex PCR; TCRdb stores just in-frame clones and leaves some out. The profile covers some 10,000 clones, with just under 75% appearing a single time and about a sixth taken by the ten largest. The input for sequencing was CD8+ T cells sorted from blood (inferred from file names), taken from a patient given nivolumab and ipilimumab in sequence. These TCRs come from a human donor with melanoma. Both conserved end residues are part of each CDR3. A D gene is named only where the DNA matches it firmly. Only some rows state a clone size, as once, few, many or a class for expanded clones.

j_call | v_call | cdr3_length | clone_size | d_call | cdr3_nt | cdr3_aa
TRBJ2-3 | TRBV9 | 15 | - | - | TGTGCCAGCAGCGTAGAAGGAACAGGCACAGATACGCAGTATTTT | CASSVEGTGTDTQYF
TRBJ2-3 | TRBV11-2 | 17 | - | - | TGTGCCAGCAGCTTAGCTCCGGACAGATTCTCCACAGATACGCAGTATTTT | CASSLAPDRFSTDTQYF
TRBJ2-7 | TRBV10-3 | 15 | - | - | TGTGCCATCAGTGAGTCGGTCTTGAGCTCCTACGAGCAGTACTTC | CAISESVLSSYEQYF
TRBJ2-3 | TRBV6-4 | 14 | - | - | TGTGCCAGCAGTGCGGGGGACCCCACAGATACGCAGTATTTT | CASSAGDPTDTQYF
TRBJ2-1 | TRBV30 | 13 | few | TRBD2 | TGTGCCTGTTACGGACTAGCCTACAATGAGCAGTTCTTC | CACYGLAYNEQFF
TRBJ2-7 | TRBV5-8 | 16 | - | - | TGTGCCAGCAGCTTTGGGGCGTCTAGCGCCACCTACGAGCAGTACTTC | CASSFGASSATYEQYF
TRBJ2-5 | TRBV9 | 15 | - | TRBD2 | TGTGCCAGCACCATATCTAGCGGGCTTGGGGAGACCCAGTACTTC | CASTISSGLGETQYF
TRBJ2-7 | TRBV4-2 | 13 | medium-sized | - | TGTGCCAGCAGCCAAGCGGGGTCTCCCGAGCAGTACTTC | CASSQAGSPEQYF
TRBJ1-1 | TRBV19 | 13 | - | - | TGTGCCAGTAGTTTCTCCGGGGGCACTGAAGCTTTCTTT | CASSFSGGTEAFF
TRBJ2-5 | TRBV7-6 | 14 | - | - | TGTGCCACCAGACTAGAATATGGCCAAGAGACCCAGTACTTC | CATRLEYGQETQYF
TRBJ2-1 | TRBV2 | 14 | - | - | TGTGCCAGCAGTGAATTGTGGCCGTACAATGAGCAGTTCTTC | CASSELWPYNEQFF
TRBJ2-2 | TRBV9 | 18 | - | TRBD2 | TGTGCCAGCAGCTACGGGACTAGCGGGGGGCACAACACCGGGGAGCTGTTTTTT | CASSYGTSGGHNTGELFF
TRBJ2-1 | TRBV13 | 15 | once | - | TGTGCCAGCAGCTTTTTCCAGGGGTTACAGAATGAGCAGTTCTTC | CASSFFQGLQNEQFF
TRBJ1-5 | TRBV5-4 | 13 | few | TRBD1 | TGTGCCAGCAGCGGGGACAGGGATCAGCCCCAGCATTTT | CASSGDRDQPQHF
TRBJ1-1 | TRBV7-9 | 15 | - | TRBD1 | TGTGCCAGCAGCTCCCGCGGGCAGGGGGGCACTGAAGCTTTCTTT | CASSSRGQGGTEAFF
TRBJ2-3 | TRBV28 | 14 | few | TRBD1 | TGTGCCAGCAGTTCCGGACAGGAGACAGATACGCAGTATTTT | CASSSGQETDTQYF
TRBJ1-5 | TRBV5-5 | 14 | - | TRBD1 | TGTGCCAGCAGCCAGGACAGGGGGACTCAGCCCCAGCATTTT | CASSQDRGTQPQHF
TRBJ1-2 | TRBV5-1 | 14 | - | TRBD1 | TGCGCCAGCAGCTTACCAGACAGGGGTCGTGGCTACACCTTC | CASSLPDRGRGYTF
TRBJ2-1 | TRBV27 | 15 | - | TRBD1 | TGTGCCAGCAGTCCCCAGACAGGGGGGGGCAATGAGCAGTTCTTC | CASSPQTGGGNEQFF
TRBJ2-1 | TRBV28 | 12 | - | - | TGTGCCAGCAGTTTCTACCGAAATGAGCAGTTCTTC | CASSFYRNEQFF
TRBJ1-2 | TRBV5-6 | 14 | large | - | TGTGCCAGCAGCGTATGGGAGGGGGTTTTTGGCTACACCTTC | CASSVWEGVFGYTF
TRBJ2-7 | TRBV7-9 | 14 | - | TRBD2 | TGTGCCAGCAGCTACGGGACTAGTTACAGCGAGCAGTACTTC | CASSYGTSYSEQYF
TRBJ1-1 | TRBV2 | 14 | - | - | TGTGCCAGCAGTGAAGGAAGAGGTCACCCTGAAGCTTTCTTT | CASSEGRGHPEAFF
TRBJ1-2 | TRBV13 | 17 | few | TRBD1 | TGTGCCAGCAGCTTTCCGGGACAGGGGTTTGACGGCTATGGCTACACCTTC | CASSFPGQGFDGYGYTF